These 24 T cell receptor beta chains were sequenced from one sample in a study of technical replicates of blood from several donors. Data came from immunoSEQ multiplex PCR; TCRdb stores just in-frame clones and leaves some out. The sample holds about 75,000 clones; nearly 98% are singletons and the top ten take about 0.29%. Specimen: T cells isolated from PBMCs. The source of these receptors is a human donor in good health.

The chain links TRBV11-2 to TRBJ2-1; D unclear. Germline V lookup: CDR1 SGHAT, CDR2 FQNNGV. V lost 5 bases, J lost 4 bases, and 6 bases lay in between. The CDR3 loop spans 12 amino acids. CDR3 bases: TGTGCCAGCAGCCTTAGTTACAATGAGCAGTTCTTC. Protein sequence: CASSLSYNEQFF.

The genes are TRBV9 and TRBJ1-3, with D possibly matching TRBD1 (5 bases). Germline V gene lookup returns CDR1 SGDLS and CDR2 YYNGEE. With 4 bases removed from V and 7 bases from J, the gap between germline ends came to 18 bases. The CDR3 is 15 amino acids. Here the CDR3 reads CASSPTGGQINTIYF. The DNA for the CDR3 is TGTGCCAGCAGCCCCACGGGGGGTCAGATCAACACCATATATTTT.

The CDR3 sequence: CASSQDYAGEQYF. The CDR3 DNA reads as TGTGCCAGCAGCCAAGATTATGCGGGGGAGCAGTACTTC. The rearrangement joins TRBV4-2 to TRBJ2-7, with a tentative D call TRBD2 (6 bases). V was cut by 0 bases and J by 7 bases, with 10 bases left in between. Germline CDR1 and CDR2: LGHNA and YNFKEQ. The CDR3 covers 13 residues.

CDR3 residues: CASSLGTGVYEQYF. In DNA, the CDR3 is TGTGCCAGCAGTCTCGGGACTGGCGTCTACGAGCAGTACTTC. The chain joins TRBV27 to TRBJ2-7; possibly TRBD2 for D (6 bases). Germline V gives CDR1 MNHEY, CDR2 SMNVEV (reference sequence). Between the trimmed V and J ends, which lost 5 bases and 3 bases, there was a span of 14 bases. The CDR3 length is 14 residues.

CDR3 sequence: CASSYSPRHYGYTF. The CDR3 DNA follows: TGTGCCAGCAGTTACTCTCCCAGGCACTATGGCTACACCTTC. The rearrangement uses TRBV6-5 and TRBJ1-2, with D unclear. V lost 0 bases, J lost 3 bases, and 8 bases lay in between. Per the germline V gene, CDR1 is MNHEY and CDR2 is SVGAGI. The CDR3 length is 14 residues.

The CDR3 region is CASSLRGWEQFF. The CDR3 region has the DNA TGTGCCAGCAGCTTAAGAGGGTGGGAGCAGTTCTTC. J is TRBJ2-1 and V is TRBV11-3, with TRBD2 as a possible D gene (5 bases). V gave up 2 bases and J gave up 10 bases, with 9 bases separating them. Germline V gene sequence: CDR1 SGHNT, CDR2 YENEEA. This CDR3 is 12 amino acids long.

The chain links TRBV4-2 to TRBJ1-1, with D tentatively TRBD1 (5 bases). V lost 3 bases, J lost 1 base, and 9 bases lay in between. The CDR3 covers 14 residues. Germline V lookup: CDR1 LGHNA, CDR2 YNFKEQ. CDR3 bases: TGTGCCAGCAGCCATGGACACCGGAACACTGAAGCTTTCTTT. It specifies CASSHGHRNTEAFF.

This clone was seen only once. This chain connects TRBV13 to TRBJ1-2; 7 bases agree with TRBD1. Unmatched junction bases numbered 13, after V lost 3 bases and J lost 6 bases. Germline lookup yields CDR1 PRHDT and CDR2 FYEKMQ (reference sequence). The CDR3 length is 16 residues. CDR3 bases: TGTGCCAGCAGCTTCTTATTGGACAGGAGTATTAATGGCTACACCTTC. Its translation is CASSFLLDRSINGYTF.

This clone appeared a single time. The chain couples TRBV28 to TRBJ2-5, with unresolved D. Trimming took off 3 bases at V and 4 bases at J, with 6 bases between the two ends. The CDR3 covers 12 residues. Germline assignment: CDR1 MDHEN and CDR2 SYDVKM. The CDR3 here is CASSFNSETQYF. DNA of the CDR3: TGTGCCAGCAGTTTTAATTCAGAGACCCAGTACTTC. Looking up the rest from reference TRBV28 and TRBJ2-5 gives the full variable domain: DVKVTQSSRYLVKRTGEKVFLECVQDMDHENMFWYRQDPGLGLRLIYFSYDVKMKEKGDIPEGYSVSREKKERFSLILESASTNQTSMYLCASSFNSETQYFGPGTRLLVL.

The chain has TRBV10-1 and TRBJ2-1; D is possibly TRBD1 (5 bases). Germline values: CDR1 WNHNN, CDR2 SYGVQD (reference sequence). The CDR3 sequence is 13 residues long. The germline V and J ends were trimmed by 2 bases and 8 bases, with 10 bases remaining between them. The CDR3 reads CASSEQGRDEQFF. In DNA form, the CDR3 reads TGCGCCAGCAGTGAGCAGGGAAGGGATGAGCAGTTCTTC.

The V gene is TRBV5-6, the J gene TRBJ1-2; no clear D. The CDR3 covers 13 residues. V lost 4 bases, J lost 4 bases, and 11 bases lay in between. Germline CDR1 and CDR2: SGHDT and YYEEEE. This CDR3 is CASSPGLIYGYTF. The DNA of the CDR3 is TGTGCCAGCAGCCCCGGACTGATCTATGGCTACACCTTC.

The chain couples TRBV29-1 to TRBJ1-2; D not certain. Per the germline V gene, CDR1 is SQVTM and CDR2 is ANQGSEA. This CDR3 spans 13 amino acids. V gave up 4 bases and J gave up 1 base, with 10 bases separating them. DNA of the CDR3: TGCAGCGTTGGAGAAGGACTTAACTATGGCTACACCTTC. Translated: CSVGEGLNYGYTF. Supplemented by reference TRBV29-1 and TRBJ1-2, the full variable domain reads SAVISQKPSRDICQRGTSLTIQCQVDSQVTMMFWYRQQPGQSLTLIATANQGSEATYESGFVIDKFPISRPNLTFSTLTVSNMSPEDSSIYLCSVGEGLNYGYTFGSGTRLTVV.

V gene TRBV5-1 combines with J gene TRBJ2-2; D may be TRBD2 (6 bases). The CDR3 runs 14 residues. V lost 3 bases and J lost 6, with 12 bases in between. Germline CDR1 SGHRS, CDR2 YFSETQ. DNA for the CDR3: TGCGCCAGCAGCTCCACGACTAGTCCCGGGGAGCTGTTTTTT. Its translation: CASSSTTSPGELFF.

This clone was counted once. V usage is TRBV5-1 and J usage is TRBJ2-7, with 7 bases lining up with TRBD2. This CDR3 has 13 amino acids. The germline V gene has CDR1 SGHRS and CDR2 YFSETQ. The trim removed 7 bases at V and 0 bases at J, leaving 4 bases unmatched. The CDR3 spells CASCQRDSYEQYF. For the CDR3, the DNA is TGCGCCAGCTGTCAGCGGGACTCCTACGAGCAGTACTTC.

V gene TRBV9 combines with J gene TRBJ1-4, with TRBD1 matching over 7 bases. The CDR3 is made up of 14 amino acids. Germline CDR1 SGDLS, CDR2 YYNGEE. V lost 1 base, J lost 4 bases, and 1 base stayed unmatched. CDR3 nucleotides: TGTGCCAGCAGCGTATCAGGGGGTAATGAAAAACTGTTTTTT. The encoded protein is CASSVSGGNEKLFF.

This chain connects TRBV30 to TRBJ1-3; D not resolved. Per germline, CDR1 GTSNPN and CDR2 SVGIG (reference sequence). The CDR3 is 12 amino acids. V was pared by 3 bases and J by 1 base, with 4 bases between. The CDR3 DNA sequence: TGTGCCTGGAGCCAGTCTGGAAACACCATATATTTT. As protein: CAWSQSGNTIYF.

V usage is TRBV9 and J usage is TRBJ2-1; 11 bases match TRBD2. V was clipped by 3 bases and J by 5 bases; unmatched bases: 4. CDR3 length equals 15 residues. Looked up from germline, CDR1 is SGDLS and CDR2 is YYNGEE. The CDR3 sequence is CASSAGTSGHNEQFF. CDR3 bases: TGTGCCAGCAGCGCCGGGACTAGCGGCCACAATGAGCAGTTCTTC.

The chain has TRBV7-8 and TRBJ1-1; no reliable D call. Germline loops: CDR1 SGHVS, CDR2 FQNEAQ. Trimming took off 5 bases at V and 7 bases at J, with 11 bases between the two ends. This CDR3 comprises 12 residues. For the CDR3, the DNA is TGTGCCAGCAGCCTTGCACAGATTGAAGCTTTCTTT. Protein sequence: CASSLAQIEAFF. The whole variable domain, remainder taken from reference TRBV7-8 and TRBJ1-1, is GAGVSQSPRYKVAKRGQDVALRCDPISGHVSLFWYQQALGQGPEFLTYFQNEAQLDKSGLPSDRFFAERPEGSVSTLKIQRTQQEDSAVYLCASSLAQIEAFFGQGTRLTVV.

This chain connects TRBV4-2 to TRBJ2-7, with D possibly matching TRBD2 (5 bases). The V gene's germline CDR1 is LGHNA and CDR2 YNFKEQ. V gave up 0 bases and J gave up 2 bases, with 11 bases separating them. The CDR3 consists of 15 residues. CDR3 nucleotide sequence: TGTGCCAGCAGCCAAGAACTCGAGGGAGCCTACGAGCAGTACTTC. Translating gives CASSQELEGAYEQYF.

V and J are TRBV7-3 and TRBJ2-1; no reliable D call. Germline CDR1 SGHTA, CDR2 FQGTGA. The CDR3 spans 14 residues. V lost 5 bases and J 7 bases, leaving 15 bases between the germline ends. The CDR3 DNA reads TGTGCCAGCAGCCTTAAGGTGTCGGGTAATGAGCAGTTCTTC. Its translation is CASSLKVSGNEQFF.

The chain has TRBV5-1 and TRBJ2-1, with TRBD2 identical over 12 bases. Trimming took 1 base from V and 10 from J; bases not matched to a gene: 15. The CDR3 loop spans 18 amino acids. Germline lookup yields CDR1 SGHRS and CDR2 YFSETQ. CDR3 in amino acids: CASSLKVLASGRAGEQFF. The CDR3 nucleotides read TGCGCCAGCAGCTTGAAGGTTTTGGCTAGCGGGAGGGCCGGAGAGCAGTTCTTC.

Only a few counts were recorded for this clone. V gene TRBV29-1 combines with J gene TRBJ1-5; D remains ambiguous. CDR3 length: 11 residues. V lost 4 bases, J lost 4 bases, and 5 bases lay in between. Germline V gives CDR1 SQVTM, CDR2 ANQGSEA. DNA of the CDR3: TGCAGCGTTGGAGGAAATCAGCCCCAGCATTTT. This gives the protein CSVGGNQPQHF.

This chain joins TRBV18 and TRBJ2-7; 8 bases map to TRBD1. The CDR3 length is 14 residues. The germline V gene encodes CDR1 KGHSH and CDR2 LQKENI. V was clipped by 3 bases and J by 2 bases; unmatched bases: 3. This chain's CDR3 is CASSPPGQAYEQYF. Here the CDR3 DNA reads TGTGCCAGCTCACCCCCGGGACAGGCCTACGAGCAGTACTTC.

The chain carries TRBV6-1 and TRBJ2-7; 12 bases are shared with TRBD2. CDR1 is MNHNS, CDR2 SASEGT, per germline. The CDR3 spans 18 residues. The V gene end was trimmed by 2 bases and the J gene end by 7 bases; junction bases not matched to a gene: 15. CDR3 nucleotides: TGTGCCAGCAGTGAAAGAAGGGGGACTAGCGGGTTTCCACGGGAGCAGTACTTC. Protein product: CASSERRGTSGFPREQYF.